This TCR beta chain was sequenced in a study of technical replicates of blood from a handful of donors. Note on this clone: One end of the junction is discordant with germline, which a read error may explain.

Germline V gene lookup returns CDR1 SSHAT and CDR2 FNYEAQ (reference sequence). The CDR3 is 16 residues long. The table came from immunoSEQ multiplex PCR; TCRdb's copy has only in-frame clones and leaves some out. In the table there are approximately 100,000 clones, approximately 96% of which are singletons. The sequenced material came from T cells isolated from PBMCs. V and J are TRBV7-7 and TRBJ2-1, with 7 bases matching TRBD2. The origin of this receptor is a human donor in good health. CDR3 region: CASSSSGARSFNEQFF. DNA for the CDR3: TGTGCTAGCAGCTCCAGCGGGGCCAGAAGTTTTAATGAGCAGTTCTTC.